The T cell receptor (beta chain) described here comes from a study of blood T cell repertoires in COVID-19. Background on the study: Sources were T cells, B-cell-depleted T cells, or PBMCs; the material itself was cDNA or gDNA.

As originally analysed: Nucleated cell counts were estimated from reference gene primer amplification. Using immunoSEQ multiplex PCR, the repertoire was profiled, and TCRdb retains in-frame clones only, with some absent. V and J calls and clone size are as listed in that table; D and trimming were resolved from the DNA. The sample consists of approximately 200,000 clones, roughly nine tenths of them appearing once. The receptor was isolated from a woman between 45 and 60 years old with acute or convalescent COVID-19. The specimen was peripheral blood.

The DNA for the CDR3 is TGCGCCAGCAGCCCTACGCCTAGCGGGGGTACCACAGATACGCAGTATTTT. Its protein is CASSPTPSGGTTDTQYF. The rearrangement links TRBV5-1 to TRBJ2-3; 10 bases map to TRBD2. The CDR3 has 17 residues. Losses at the gene ends were 4 bases for V and 2 bases for J; bases not matched to a gene: 10. Germline assignment: CDR1 SGHRS and CDR2 YFSETQ.